The next 17 T cell receptor beta chains were all read from a single sample in a study of blood T cell repertoires in COVID-19. Assay used: immunoSEQ multiplex PCR; TCRdb lists only in-frame clones, some missing. Counted here are around 80,000 clones, roughly 80% occurring once; the ten biggest clones make up 4% to 5.5%. Sequenced sample: peripheral blood. The receptor set was obtained from a woman in her 70s with acute or convalescent COVID-19.

The rearrangement links TRBV9 to TRBJ1-3; D gene uncertain. The CDR3 is 15 amino acids. The V gene's germline CDR1 is SGDLS and CDR2 YYNGEE. V lost 4 bases, J lost 1 base, and 12 bases lay in between. The CDR3 reads CASSSREGSGNTIYF. The CDR3 bases are TGTGCCAGCAGCTCTAGAGAGGGTTCTGGAAACACCATATATTTT.

The rearrangement links TRBV5-6 to TRBJ2-5; tentatively, D is TRBD2 (5 bases). This CDR3 has 13 amino acids. The germline gives CDR1 SGHDT, CDR2 YYEEEE. V was trimmed by 0 bases and J by 4 bases, leaving 7 bases between them. The CDR3 sequence: CASSLAGVETQYF. The CDR3, as DNA: TGTGCCAGCAGCTTGGCCGGGGTAGAGACCCAGTACTTC. The variable domain in full, with the rest retrieved from reference TRBV5-6 and TRBJ2-5, is DAGVTQSPTHLIKTRGQQVTLRCSPKSGHDTVSWYQQALGQGPQFIFQYYEEEERQRGNFPDRFSGHQFPNYSSELNVNALLLGDSALYLCASSLAGVETQYFGPGTRLLVL.

The rearrangement links TRBV1 to TRBJ2-7; the table's TRBD2 call for D was not verified on the DNA. TRBV1 is deemed a pseudogene. The CDR3 is made up of 14 amino acids. CDR3 coding DNA: TGCACCAGCAGCCGGACTAGCGCTGGGTACGAGCAGTACTTC. Translation gives CTSSRTSAGYEQYF.

The chain employs TRBV5-1 and TRBJ2-3, with 8 nucleotides matching TRBD2. The V gene end was trimmed by 0 bases and the J gene end by 3 bases; junction bases not matched to a gene: 6. CDR3 length equals 16 residues. Germline CDR1 reads SGHRS; CDR2 reads YFSETQ. The CDR3 loop is CASSLVGAGGTDTQYF. In DNA form, the CDR3 reads TGCGCCAGCAGCTTGGTAGGCGCGGGGGGTACAGATACGCAGTATTTT.

This sequence joins TRBV15 and TRBJ2-7; D is undetermined. The CDR3 consists of 17 residues. Trimming removed 4 bases from V and 2 bases from J, with 21 bases in between. Germline V gene data show CDR1 as LNHNV and CDR2 as YYDKDF (reference sequence). The CDR3 region is CATSTRGERSVAYEQYF. The CDR3, as DNA: TGTGCCACCAGCACCCGAGGAGAGAGATCGGTCGCCTACGAGCAGTACTTC.

This chain connects TRBV13 to TRBJ2-3; 8 bases agree with TRBD2. The CDR3 has 15 amino acids. Germline V gives CDR1 PRHDT, CDR2 FYEKMQ (reference sequence). V dropped 6 bases and J dropped 2; count of bases not matched to a gene: 7. CDR3 protein: CASRASGRLTDTQYF. The CDR3 DNA reads as TGTGCCAGCAGAGCGAGCGGGAGACTCACAGATACGCAGTATTTT.

The rearrangement links TRBV5-4 to TRBJ2-3, with 15 bases lining up with TRBD2. V shed 3 bases, J shed 1 base, and the junction held 6 bases outside the gene matches. The CDR3 totals 18 residues. Germline lookup yields CDR1 SGHNT and CDR2 YYREEE (reference sequence). DNA of the CDR3: TGTGCCAGCAGCTCAGGACTAGCGGGGGGGCCGGGCACAGATACGCAGTATTTT. This sequence encodes CASSSGLAGGPGTDTQYF. The variable domain in full, with the rest retrieved from reference TRBV5-4 and TRBJ2-3, is ETGVTQSPTHLIKTRGQQVTLRCSSQSGHNTVSWYQQALGQGPQFIFQYYREEENGRGNFPPRFSGLQFPNYSSELNVNALELDDSALYLCASSSGLAGGPGTDTQYFGPGTRLTVL.

This clone was recorded once. The V call is TRBV7-8, the J call TRBJ1-5, with unresolved D. The CDR3 spans 15 residues. Trimming left V 1 base short and J 0 bases short, with 7 bases between. Germline CDR1 reads SGHVS; CDR2 reads FQNEAQ. The chain's CDR3 is CASSLGPGSNQPQHF. The CDR3 coding sequence is TGTGCCAGCAGCTTAGGGCCAGGTAGCAATCAGCCCCAGCATTTT.

The chain carries TRBV7-2 and TRBJ1-2; D unclear. This CDR3 region has 14 residues. Per germline, CDR1 SGHTA and CDR2 FQGNSA. Trimming removed 4 bases from V and 5 bases from J, with 14 bases in between. The CDR3 DNA follows: TGTGCCAGCAGCTCCTACGGGGAGAGATATGGCTACACCTTC. Translated, it gives CASSSYGERYGYTF.

The chain carries TRBV28 and TRBJ2-4; a weak D match, TRBD2 (7 bases). Trimming left V 1 base short and J 0 bases short, with 13 bases between. This CDR3 region has 17 residues. The germline V gene has CDR1 MDHEN and CDR2 SYDVKM. The CDR3 DNA follows: TGTGCCAGCAGTTTATTTCTGGGGGGGCTAGCCAAAAACATTCAGTACTTC. Encoded protein: CASSLFLGGLAKNIQYF.

The CDR3 protein is CASSQVRGPGDTQYF. The CDR3 DNA is TGTGCCAGCAGCCAAGTACGCGGCCCTGGGGATACGCAGTATTTT. The rearrangement joins TRBV3-1 (or the pseudogene TRBV3-2) to TRBJ2-3; D remains unclear. Between the trimmed V and J ends, which lost 1 base and 6 bases, there was a span of 14 bases. Germline CDR1 and CDR2: LGHDT and YNNKEL (reference sequence). The CDR3 covers 15 residues.

The gene calls are TRBV9 and TRBJ2-5; 7 nucleotides align to TRBD2. The germline V gene encodes CDR1 SGDLS and CDR2 YYNGEE. V lost 0 bases and J lost 0; bases outside the gene matches: 2. The CDR3 contains 15 residues. CDR3 nucleotides: TGTGCCAGCAGCGTAGGGGAGGGCTACCAAGAGACCCAGTACTTC. Translating gives CASSVGEGYQETQYF.

This clone has a single count. The chain combines TRBV13 with TRBJ2-7; TRBD1 is a possible D gene (6 bases). CDR3 length: 15 residues. The germline gives CDR1 PRHDT, CDR2 FYEKMQ (reference sequence). Trimming shortened V by 0 bases and J by 2 bases, and 11 bases separated the two germline ends. In nucleotides, the CDR3 is TGTGCCAGCAGCTTAGGTGGACGACAGGCCTACGAGCAGTACTTC. Translation: CASSLGGRQAYEQYF.

The V and J genes are TRBV5-5 and TRBJ2-3, with a possible D match to TRBD1 (6 bases). This CDR3 is 15 amino acids long. Germline CDR1 is SGHKS and CDR2 is YYEKEE (reference sequence). The V gene lost 0 bases and the J gene lost 1 base, with 9 bases spanning the gap. The DNA of the CDR3 is TGTGCCAGCAGCTTGGTGACAGGACGCACAGATACGCAGTATTTT. Amino acids: CASSLVTGRTDTQYF.

The chain recombines TRBV4-3 with TRBJ2-7; 7 positions agree with TRBD1. The junction had 9 bases not matched to a gene; V was cut back by 4 bases and J by 3 bases. Germline V lookup: CDR1 LGHNA, CDR2 YSLEER. The CDR3 has 15 amino acids. The CDR3 is CASSLNTGVNYEQYF. CDR3 sequence (DNA): TGCGCCAGCAGCCTAAATACAGGGGTTAACTACGAGCAGTACTTC.

The rearrangement uses TRBV5-8 and TRBJ1-2, with a tentative D call TRBD1 (5 bases). V gave up 4 bases and J gave up 8 bases, with 6 bases separating them. CDR1 and CDR2 (germline): SGHTS, YDEGEE. CDR3 length: 10 amino acids. CDR3: CASSPGGYTF. Here the CDR3 DNA reads TGTGCCAGCAGCCCAGGGGGCTACACCTTC.

The V gene is TRBV4-1, the J gene TRBJ1-6; D not certain. In germline, CDR1 is MGHRA, CDR2 YSYEKL. The CDR3 spans 16 residues. Trimming cost V 0 bases and J 7 bases, with 13 bases left between them. The CDR3: CASSQEPPRPNSPLHF. CDR3 nucleotides: TGCGCCAGCAGCCAAGAGCCCCCCAGGCCGAATTCACCCCTCCACTTT.